Sequencing of this T cell receptor beta chain was carried out in a study of chemoradiotherapy in HPV16-positive cancers. Background on the study: Candidate HPV-specific T-cell clones and common TCR motifs came from functional assays in two HPV16-positive patients. Whole-study findings and limits: Candidate HPV-specific clones and E7-related TCR motifs grew in tumor during treatment.

Sequenced by immunoSEQ multiplex PCR; TCRdb stores in-frame clones only, minus some. The repertoire consists of approximately 58,000 clones, with roughly nine tenths occurring once and the leading ten covering about 3.5%. The ends were cut back, 0 bases at V and 0 bases at J, with 14 bases in the middle. CDR3 size: 18 residues. Germline V gene lookup returns CDR1 WSHSY and CDR2 SAAADI. This clone was picked up one time. Its cognate antigen is unknown. The TCR comes from a human donor with HPV-associated anogenital cancer. The sequences come from blood, collected from a patient who underwent chemoradiotherapy. The V and J genes are TRBV10-2 and TRBJ2-2; D could derive from TRBD1 or TRBD2 (5 bases each). The CDR3 sequence is CASSESTWGSANTGELFF. The CDR3 DNA follows: TGCGCCAGCAGTGAGTCGACGTGGGGGAGCGCGAACACCGGGGAGCTGTTTTTT.